The next 10 T cell receptor beta chains were all read from a single sample in a study of response to subunit inactivated influenza vaccine listed by TCRdb under 2018. Library prep was done by RT-PCR. The sample was run on an Illumina HiSeq 2500. The public reads were reanalyzed by TCRdb: fastp trimming at Q25, MiXCR alignment, in-frame beta chains only. Duplicate CDR3 protein sequences are folded into a single record with the most common DNA and genes. The sample contains more than 200,000 distinct CDR3 sequences, 12% of them found a single time. The ten largest make up 7.5% to 10% of the sample. Specimen: non-naive T cells sorted from PBMCs, collected around 14 days before vaccination. The label giving this sample's cell subset or site can be read as: memory T cell fraction. The receptors derive from a man aged 50 to 59 who received an inactivated influenza vaccine. Donor details come from another sample of the same person, matched by shared clones.

V is TRBV4-2 and J is TRBJ2-7; maybe TRBD1 (5 bases). The CDR3 is made up of 14 amino acids. Germline CDR1 and CDR2: LGHNA and YNFKEQ. V dropped 1 base and J dropped 3 bases, with 10 bases sitting between them. The CDR3 DNA follows: TGTGCCAGCAGCCAAGGTTCAGGGAACTACGAGCAGTACTTC. Translating gives CASSQGSGNYEQYF.

The table lists this clonotype with a few counts. The chain couples TRBV27 to TRBJ2-5, with TRBD2 matching 11 bases. The CDR3 is 17 amino acids. Per germline, CDR1 MNHEY and CDR2 SMNVEV (reference sequence). V was clipped by 4 bases and J by 4 bases; unmatched bases: 11. The CDR3, as DNA: TGTGCCAGCAGTTCGATAGCGGGGGGGCCCGTAGGAGAGACCCAGTACTTC. Its translation is CASSSIAGGPVGETQYF.

The V call is TRBV10-3, the J call TRBJ1-6; D gene ambiguous. The CDR3 is made up of 15 amino acids. The germline CDR1 and CDR2 sequences are ENHRY and SYGVKD. V lost 5 bases and J 7 bases, leaving 15 bases between the germline ends. The CDR3 sequence: CAISPRASGNSPLHF. CDR3 bases: TGTGCCATCAGTCCTCGGGCCTCGGGGAATTCACCCCTCCACTTT.

This sequence joins TRBV9 and TRBJ2-7, with a weak D call TRBD1 (7 bases). This CDR3 has 15 amino acids. V dropped 4 bases and J dropped 8 bases, with 22 bases sitting between them. Germline CDR1 SGDLS, CDR2 YYNGEE. In DNA, the CDR3 is TGTGCCAGCAGCCCCCCCCGGTCAGGGGGGTCGAAGCAGTACTTC. Its protein is CASSPPRSGGSKQYF.

Only a few counts were recorded for this clonotype. The CDR3 sequence is CASSQENWSSYEQYF. CDR3 coding DNA: TGTGCCAGCAGCCAAGAAAACTGGAGCTCCTACGAGCAGTACTTC. V usage is TRBV4-2 and J usage is TRBJ2-7; no clear D. This CDR3 spans 15 amino acids. Trimming pared 0 bases from V and 0 bases from J, leaving 9 bases between. The germline CDR1 and CDR2 sequences are LGHNA and YNFKEQ.

The chain is built from TRBV6-2 or TRBV6-3 and TRBJ2-1, with D maybe TRBD1 (6 bases). Trimming removed 6 bases at V and 2 bases at J, with 11 bases between. Germline V gene lookup returns CDR1 MNHEY and CDR2 SVGEGT. CDR3 length: 14 residues. The CDR3 loop is CASRHREPYNEQFF. The CDR3 bases are TGTGCCAGCAGACACAGGGAGCCCTACAATGAGCAGTTCTTC.

This clonotype was seen a few times. The CDR3 DNA follows: TGTGCCAGCAGCCAATCATCAGGCGGCTACACCTTC. Protein product: CASSQSSGGYTF. V gene TRBV16 combines with J gene TRBJ1-2; D gene ambiguous. Germline assignment: CDR1 KGHSY and CDR2 FQNENV. The V end lost 0 bases, the J end lost 8 bases, and 7 bases lay between the germline ends. The CDR3 is made up of 12 amino acids.

The CDR3 DNA is TGTGCCTGGAATACAGGGTCCTCCTACAATGAGCAGTTCTTC. Protein product: CAWNTGSSYNEQFF. The rearrangement joins TRBV30 to TRBJ2-1; tentatively, D is TRBD1 (6 bases). V dropped 4 bases and J dropped 0 bases, with 10 bases sitting between them. The germline CDR1 and CDR2 sequences are GTSNPN and SVGIG (reference sequence). This CDR3 has 14 residues.

This clonotype was counted at least ten times. The chain has TRBV20-1 and TRBJ1-4; D possibly corresponds to TRBD1 (6 bases). CDR1 is DFQATT, CDR2 SNEGSKA, per germline (reference sequence). This CDR3 contains 12 residues. Trimming shortened V by 5 bases and J by 5 bases, and 9 bases separated the two germline ends. The CDR3 coding sequence is TGCAGTGCTTATGGACAGAATGAAAAACTGTTTTTT. This gives the protein CSAYGQNEKLFF.

This clonotype was counted between two and nine times. The chain joins TRBV29-1 to TRBJ1-1; tentative D call: TRBD1 (5 bases). This CDR3 region has 12 residues. Germline lookup yields CDR1 SQVTM and CDR2 ANQGSEA. With 6 bases removed from V and 7 bases from J, the gap between germline ends came to 15 bases. CDR3 bases: TGCAGCGTCAAATCCCTTGACAGTGAAGCTTTCTTT. Its translation: CSVKSLDSEAFF.